The 31 T cell receptor beta chains reported below all come from one sample, sequenced in a study of chemoradiotherapy in HPV16-positive cancers. Method: immunoSEQ multiplex PCR; TCRdb's copy keeps in-frame clones and lacks some. This sample has approximately 12,000 clones; approximately 89% occur once, and the top ten carry over 1.5%. The sequences come from blood, collected from a patient who underwent chemoradiotherapy. The receptors stem from a human donor with HPV-associated anogenital cancer.

J is TRBJ2-1 and V is TRBV7-9, with 14 bases that match TRBD2. Germline-derived CDR1 and CDR2 are SEHNR and FQNEAQ (reference sequence). The CDR3 has 17 amino acids. V shed 5 bases, J shed 8 bases, and the junction held 11 bases outside the gene matches. The CDR3 loop is CASSPTRLAGGPDEQFF. CDR3 nucleotide sequence: TGTGCCAGCAGCCCGACCCGACTAGCGGGGGGGCCGGATGAGCAGTTCTTC.

The chain has TRBV27 and TRBJ1-2; possible D gene TRBD1, 6 bases. The CDR3 length is 13 residues. The V end was cut by 6 bases, the J end by 8 bases, with 16 bases between. The germline gives CDR1 MNHEY, CDR2 SMNVEV (reference sequence). CDR3 sequence: CASSPGGARGYTF. DNA of the CDR3: TGTGCCAGCAGCCCCGGGGGGGCCAGAGGCTACACCTTC.

This chain links TRBV7-9 with TRBJ2-7; tentatively, D is TRBD1 (5 bases). Trimming shortened V by 5 bases and J by 2 bases, and 7 bases separated the two germline ends. CDR3 length: 12 residues. Germline lookup yields CDR1 SEHNR and CDR2 FQNEAQ (reference sequence). CDR3 DNA: TGTGCCAGCAGCCGGACACCCTACGAGCAGTACTTC. Its translation is CASSRTPYEQYF.

The rearrangement uses TRBV10-3 and TRBJ1-5, with a weak D call TRBD1 (5 bases). This CDR3 spans 15 amino acids. V lost 2 bases and J lost 3, with 11 bases in between. Germline lookup yields CDR1 ENHRY and CDR2 SYGVKD. In DNA form, the CDR3 reads TGTGCCATCAGTGAGGGGGGAGGGGTCAATCAGCCCCAGCATTTT. Residues: CAISEGGGVNQPQHF.

The sample holds one count of this clone. The chain couples TRBV2 to TRBJ1-6, with 9 bases that match TRBD1. The CDR3 has 16 residues. CDR1 is SNHLY and CDR2 is FYNNEI in the germline V gene. V lost 0 bases to trimming and J lost 11 bases; unmatched junction nucleotides: 8. CDR3 nucleotide sequence: TGTGCCAGCAGTGAAGCGGTCCCGGGACAGGGACCACCCCTCCACTTT. Amino acids: CASSEAVPGQGPPLHF.

The V and J genes are TRBV11-2 and TRBJ2-1, with 8 bases identical to TRBD1. Germline V gene lookup returns CDR1 SGHAT and CDR2 FQNNGV. The CDR3 runs to 19 residues. Trimming removed 5 bases from V and 5 bases from J; junction bases left unmatched: 20. Here the CDR3 DNA reads TGTGCCAGCAGCCGACAGGGGCGCCTAGTTGCGATCTCTAACAATGAGCAGTTCTTC. Protein product: CASSRQGRLVAISNNEQFF. Full variable domain (remainder filled in from reference TRBV11-2 and TRBJ2-1): EAGVAQSPRYKIIEKRQSVAFWCNPISGHATLYWYQQILGQGPKLLIQFQNNGVVDDSQLPKDRFSAERLKGVDSTLKIQPAKLEDSAVYLCASSRQGRLVAISNNEQFFGPGTRLTVL.

The CDR3 protein is CSARGLATQYF. CDR3 DNA sequence: TGCAGTGCTCGAGGTTTGGCGACGCAGTATTTT. V gene TRBV20-1 combines with J gene TRBJ2-3; D not certain. Trimming stripped 5 bases from V and 9 bases from J, with 12 bases between. CDR1 is DFQATT and CDR2 is SNEGSKA in the germline V gene (reference sequence). The CDR3 contains 11 residues.

This clone has just a few counts. The rearrangement links TRBV28 to TRBJ2-7; D is uncertain. Trimming removed 6 bases from V and 3 bases from J, with 12 bases in between. The CDR3 sequence is 13 residues long. The V gene's germline CDR1 is MDHEN and CDR2 SYDVKM. The CDR3 spells CASSSLRFYEQYF. The CDR3 DNA sequence: TGTGCCAGCAGCTCCCTGCGCTTCTACGAGCAGTACTTC.

The chain has TRBV30 and TRBJ1-1, with D uncertain. The CDR3 spans 12 residues. The V end lost 2 bases, the J end lost 1 base, and 5 bases lay between the germline ends. Germline CDR1 is GTSNPN and CDR2 is SVGIG (reference sequence). CDR3 amino acids: CAWSLGNTEAFF. In DNA form, the CDR3 reads TGTGCCTGGAGTCTCGGGAACACTGAAGCTTTCTTT.

The chain employs TRBV6-6 and TRBJ1-1; D is unresolved. Germline V gives CDR1 MNHNY, CDR2 SVGAGI (reference sequence). Trimming removed 2 bases from V and 6 bases from J, with 13 bases in between. CDR3 length equals 14 residues. The CDR3 DNA sequence: TGTGCCAGCAGTTACAGAGGACCGGGCTCTGAAGCTTTCTTT. Translation: CASSYRGPGSEAFF.

This clone was counted once. The chain joins TRBV6-4 to TRBJ2-1; no firm D call. The ends were cut back, 5 bases at V and 4 bases at J, with 9 bases in the middle. Germline V gene sequence: CDR1 MRHNA, CDR2 SNTAGT. The CDR3 totals 13 residues. CDR3 nucleotide sequence: TGTGCCAGCAGTACGACGGAATACAATGAGCAGTTCTTC. Its protein is CASSTTEYNEQFF.

The chain carries TRBV28 and TRBJ2-7, with D perhaps matching TRBD1 or TRBD2 (5 bases each). The germline gives CDR1 MDHEN, CDR2 SYDVKM. The CDR3 sequence is 14 residues long. Trimming pared 2 bases from V and 2 bases from J, leaving 10 bases between. CDR3 coding DNA: TGTGCCAGCAGTTTAGAGGGGTCCCCCTACGAGCAGTACTTC. Residues: CASSLEGSPYEQYF. Complete variable domain (other parts from reference TRBV28 and TRBJ2-7): DVKVTQSSRYLVKRTGEKVFLECVQDMDHENMFWYRQDPGLGLRLIYFSYDVKMKEKGDIPEGYSVSREKKERFSLILESASTNQTSMYLCASSLEGSPYEQYFGPGTRLTVT.

The V and J genes are TRBV11-3 and TRBJ1-3; D gene ambiguous. Germline lookup yields CDR1 SGHNT and CDR2 YENEEA. The CDR3 loop spans 12 amino acids. Trimming pared 3 bases from V and 10 bases from J, leaving 10 bases between. CDR3 loop: CASSLAGWTIYF. The DNA of the CDR3 is TGTGCCAGCAGCTTGGCGGGGTGGACCATATATTTT.

V usage is TRBV7-2 and J usage is TRBJ2-7; 10 bases are a match to TRBD1. There are 15 residues in the CDR3. Losses at the gene ends were 5 bases for V and 0 bases for J; bases not matched to a gene: 4. Germline V gives CDR1 SGHTA, CDR2 FQGNSA. CDR3 in amino acids: CASSQRDRGSYEQYF. In DNA form, the CDR3 reads TGTGCCAGCAGCCAACGGGACAGGGGCTCCTACGAGCAGTACTTC.

V usage is TRBV7-9 and J usage is TRBJ1-1; no definite D call. Trimming pared 6 bases from V and 2 bases from J, leaving 16 bases between. The germline V gene has CDR1 SEHNR and CDR2 FQNEAQ (reference sequence). The CDR3 has 15 amino acids. DNA for the CDR3: TGTGCCAGCAGATGGTGGCGCCAGGAAAACACTGAAGCTTTCTTT. Amino acid sequence: CASRWWRQENTEAFF.

CDR3 sequence: CASSTWTGLDGYTF. The CDR3 DNA follows: TGTGCCAGCAGCACCTGGACAGGGTTGGATGGCTACACCTTC. The chain employs TRBV7-6 and TRBJ1-2; the match to TRBD1 covers 8 bases. V shed 5 bases and J 6 bases; nucleotides not matched to a gene: 8. The CDR3 extends over 14 amino acids. CDR1 and CDR2 (germline): SGHVS, FNYEAQ.

This chain uses TRBV7-6 with TRBJ2-7; weak D call: TRBD1 (5 bases). Germline V gene sequence: CDR1 SGHVS, CDR2 FNYEAQ. The V end was cut by 5 bases, the J end by 0 bases, with 8 bases between. There are 13 residues in the CDR3. CDR3 sequence (DNA): TGTGCCAGCAGCGTGGGGCCCTCCTACGAGCAGTACTTC. Protein: CASSVGPSYEQYF.

The chain combines TRBV18 with TRBJ1-1; TRBD1 matches 8 bases. Germline values: CDR1 KGHSH, CDR2 LQKENI. This CDR3 region has 16 residues. J lost 4 bases, V lost 1 base, and 8 bases had no gene match. In DNA form, the CDR3 reads TGTGCCAGCTCACCACGGCGACAGGGGCTGGGCACTGAAGCTTTCTTT. This gives the protein CASSPRRQGLGTEAFF.

This sequence joins TRBV7-9 and TRBJ1-5; possible D gene TRBD1, 5 bases. Trimming pared 2 bases from V and 9 bases from J, leaving 14 bases between. The CDR3 covers 14 residues. The germline V gene has CDR1 SEHNR and CDR2 FQNEAQ (reference sequence). CDR3 amino acids: CASSLPGTGTPQHF. DNA for the CDR3: TGTGCCAGCAGCTTACCCGGGACCGGGACGCCCCAGCATTTT.

This clone came up once. The chain has TRBV6-1 and TRBJ1-1; no firm D call. The CDR3 covers 11 residues. The V end lost 7 bases, the J end lost 8 bases, and 11 bases lay between the germline ends. CDR1 and CDR2 from the germline V gene are MNHNS and SASEGT. CDR3 amino acids: CASKVWSEAFF. The CDR3 nucleotides are TGTGCCAGCAAGGTTTGGTCGGAAGCTTTCTTT.

The CDR3 DNA is TGTGCCAGTAGTATTCAGGCCAATGAGCAGTTCTTC. It translates to CASSIQANEQFF. The chain couples TRBV19 to TRBJ2-1, with D hard to call. Trimming took off 3 bases at V and 6 bases at J, with 6 bases between the two ends. CDR1 and CDR2 (germline): LNHDA, SQIVND (reference sequence). The CDR3 runs 12 residues.

The CDR3 loop is CASRLETRYSNQPQHF. CDR3 DNA sequence: TGTGCCAGCAGATTAGAGACAAGATATAGCAATCAGCCCCAGCATTTT. V usage is TRBV4-2 and J usage is TRBJ1-5; D call uncertain. V lost 6 bases and J lost 0, with 15 bases in between. CDR1 and CDR2 (germline): LGHNA, YNFKEQ. CDR3 size: 16 residues.

The rearrangement uses TRBV7-8 and TRBJ2-1; D is undetermined. Trimming shortened V by 7 bases and J by 3 bases, and 16 bases separated the two germline ends. This CDR3 is built from 15 residues. Germline assignment: CDR1 SGHVS and CDR2 FQNEAQ. The CDR3 is CASNYQVLGYNEQFF. For the CDR3, the DNA is TGTGCCAGCAACTATCAGGTTTTAGGCTACAATGAGCAGTTCTTC.

This clone was found once. One junction end disagrees with the germline gene, perhaps due to a read error. The chain uses TRBV7-7 and TRBJ2-2; D might be TRBD2 (5 bases). The CDR3 sequence is 14 residues long. CDR1 and CDR2 (germline): SSHAT, FNYEAQ (reference sequence). The CDR3 DNA sequence: TGTGCTAGCAGCCTTTCGGACTTCGCCGGGGAGCTGTTTTTT. Translation gives CASSLSDFAGELFF.

The J gene is TRBJ2-6, the V gene TRBV6-1, with a weak D call TRBD2 (5 bases). The CDR3 length is 15 residues. Looked up from germline, CDR1 is MNHNS and CDR2 is SASEGT. V lost 11 bases, J lost 4 bases, and 18 bases lay in between. The CDR3 DNA sequence: TGTGCCGAGTCCCGGGATGGGTCCGGGGCCAACGTCCTGACTTTC. As protein: CAESRDGSGANVLTF.

The chain combines TRBV13 with TRBJ1-1, with D unclear. Germline V gene sequence: CDR1 PRHDT, CDR2 FYEKMQ (reference sequence). CDR3 length equals 13 residues. With 0 bases removed from V and 4 bases from J, the gap between germline ends came to 6 bases. The CDR3 DNA sequence: TGTGCCAGCAGCTTAGGCGGCGGCACTGAAGCTTTCTTT. Translation gives CASSLGGGTEAFF.

The gene calls are TRBV11-2 and TRBJ2-3; perhaps TRBD1 as D (5 bases). The germline gives CDR1 SGHAT, CDR2 FQNNGV. Trimming removed 2 bases from V and 0 bases from J, with 9 bases in between. This CDR3 contains 15 residues. CDR3 amino acids: CASSLRGRSTDTQYF. For the CDR3, the DNA is TGTGCCAGCAGCTTAAGGGGCAGGAGCACAGATACGCAGTATTTT. The full variable domain, its missing parts supplied by reference TRBV11-2 and TRBJ2-3, is EAGVAQSPRYKIIEKRQSVAFWCNPISGHATLYWYQQILGQGPKLLIQFQNNGVVDDSQLPKDRFSAERLKGVDSTLKIQPAKLEDSAVYLCASSLRGRSTDTQYFGPGTRLTVL.

The chain carries TRBV7-2 and TRBJ1-4, with D tentatively TRBD1 (6 bases). The V end was cut by 4 bases, the J end by 9 bases, with 21 bases between. This CDR3 has 16 residues. Germline CDR1 is SGHTA and CDR2 is FQGNSA. The CDR3 sequence is CASSSRSAGVGKKLFF. The CDR3 bases are TGTGCCAGCAGCTCCAGATCAGCAGGGGTCGGAAAAAAACTGTTTTTT.

The V call is TRBV6-6, the J call TRBJ2-6; D tentatively reads TRBD1 or TRBD2 (5 bases each). Trimming took 6 bases from V and 4 from J, leaving 10 bases between them. This CDR3 spans 14 amino acids. The germline V gene has CDR1 MNHNY and CDR2 SVGAGI (reference sequence). Here the CDR3 reads CASSVGDGANVLTF. CDR3 DNA: TGTGCCAGCAGCGTAGGGGACGGGGCCAACGTCCTGACTTTC.

The chain combines TRBV6-5 with TRBJ2-5, with 13 bases fitting TRBD2. Looked up from germline, CDR1 is MNHEY and CDR2 is SVGAGI. This CDR3 contains 14 residues. Germline trimming cut 7 bases from V and 4 bases from J; bases unmatched to any gene: 3. CDR3: CASNRLAGGETQYF. CDR3 DNA: TGTGCCAGCAACCGACTAGCGGGGGGAGAGACCCAGTACTTC.

This clone was recorded once. The chain links TRBV6-5 to TRBJ2-7; 8 nucleotides agree with TRBD1. CDR1 and CDR2 (germline): MNHEY, SVGAGI. V trimming: 6 bases; J trimming: 2 bases; junction bases outside the gene matches: 6. CDR3 length: 14 residues. The CDR3 DNA reads TGTGCCAGCAGCCGACAGGGGCGAACCTACGAGCAGTACTTC. Translation gives CASSRQGRTYEQYF.